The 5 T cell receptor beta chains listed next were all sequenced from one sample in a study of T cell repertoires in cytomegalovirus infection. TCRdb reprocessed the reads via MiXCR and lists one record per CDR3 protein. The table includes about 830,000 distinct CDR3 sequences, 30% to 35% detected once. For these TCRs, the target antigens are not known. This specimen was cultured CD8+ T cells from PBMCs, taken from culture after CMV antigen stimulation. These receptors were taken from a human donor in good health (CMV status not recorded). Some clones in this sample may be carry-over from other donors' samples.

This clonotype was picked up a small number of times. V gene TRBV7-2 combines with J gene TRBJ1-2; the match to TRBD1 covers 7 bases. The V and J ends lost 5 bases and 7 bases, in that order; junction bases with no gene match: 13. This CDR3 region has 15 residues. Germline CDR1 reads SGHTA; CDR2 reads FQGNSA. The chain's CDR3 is CASSRTTGTYAGYTF. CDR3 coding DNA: TGTGCCAGCAGCCGAACGACAGGGACCTATGCTGGCTACACCTTC.

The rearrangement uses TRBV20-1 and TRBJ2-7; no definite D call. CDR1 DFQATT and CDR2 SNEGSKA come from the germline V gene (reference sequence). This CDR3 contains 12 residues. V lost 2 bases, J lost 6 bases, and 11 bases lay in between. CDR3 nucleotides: TGCAGTGCTAGATCAGGCAGAGTCGAGCAGTACGTC. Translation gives CSARSGRVEQYV.

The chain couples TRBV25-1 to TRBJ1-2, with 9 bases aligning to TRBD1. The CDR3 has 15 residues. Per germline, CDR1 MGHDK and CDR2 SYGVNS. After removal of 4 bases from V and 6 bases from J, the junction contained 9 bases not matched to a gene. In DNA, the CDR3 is TGTGCCAGCAGTGTCACAGGGGGCTTAGATGATGGCTACACCTTC. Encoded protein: CASSVTGGLDDGYTF.

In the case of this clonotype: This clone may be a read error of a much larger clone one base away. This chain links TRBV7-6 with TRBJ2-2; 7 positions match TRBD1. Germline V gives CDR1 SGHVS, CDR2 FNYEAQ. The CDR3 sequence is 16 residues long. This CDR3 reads CANSLVGTEDTGELFF. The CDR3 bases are TGTGCCAACAGCTTAGTCGGGACAGAGGACACCGGGGAGCTGTTTTTT.

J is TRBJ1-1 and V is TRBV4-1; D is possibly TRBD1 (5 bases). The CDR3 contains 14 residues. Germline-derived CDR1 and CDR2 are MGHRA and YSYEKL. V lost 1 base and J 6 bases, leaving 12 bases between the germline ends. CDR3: CASSQGRRGPEAFF. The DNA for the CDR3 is TGCGCCAGCAGCCAAGGGCGGAGGGGACCTGAAGCTTTCTTT.